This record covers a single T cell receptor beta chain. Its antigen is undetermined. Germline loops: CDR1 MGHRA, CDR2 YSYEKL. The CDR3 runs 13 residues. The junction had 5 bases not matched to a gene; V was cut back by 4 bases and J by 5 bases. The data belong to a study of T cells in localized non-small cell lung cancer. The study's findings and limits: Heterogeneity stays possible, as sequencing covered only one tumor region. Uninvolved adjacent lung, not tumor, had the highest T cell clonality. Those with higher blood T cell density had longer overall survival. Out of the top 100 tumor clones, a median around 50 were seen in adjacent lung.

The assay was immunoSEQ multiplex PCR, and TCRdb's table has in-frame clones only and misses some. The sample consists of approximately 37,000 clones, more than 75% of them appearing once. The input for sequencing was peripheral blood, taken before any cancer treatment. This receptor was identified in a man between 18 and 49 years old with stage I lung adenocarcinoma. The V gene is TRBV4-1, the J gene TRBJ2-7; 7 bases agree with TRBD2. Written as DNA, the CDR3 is TGCGCCAGCAGCCGTGGGGGGGGAGACGAGCAGTACTTC. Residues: CASSRGGGDEQYF.